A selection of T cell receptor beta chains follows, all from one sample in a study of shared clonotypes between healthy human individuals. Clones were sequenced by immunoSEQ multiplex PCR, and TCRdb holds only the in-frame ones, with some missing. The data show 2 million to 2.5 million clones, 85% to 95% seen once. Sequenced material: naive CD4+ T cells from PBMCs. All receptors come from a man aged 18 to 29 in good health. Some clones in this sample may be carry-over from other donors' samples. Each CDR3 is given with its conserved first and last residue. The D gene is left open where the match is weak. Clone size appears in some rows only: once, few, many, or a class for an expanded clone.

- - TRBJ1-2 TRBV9 TGTGCCAGCAGCGTAGATCTGACCAACTATGGCTACACCTTC CASSVDLTNYGYTF
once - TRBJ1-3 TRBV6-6 TGTGCCAGCAGCTTGGACGGAAACTCTGGAAACACCATATATTTT CASSLDGNSGNTIYF
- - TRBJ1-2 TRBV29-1 TGCAGCGTTACCGAAGAGAATAACTATGGCTACACCTTC CSVTEENNYGYTF
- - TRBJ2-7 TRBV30 TGTGCCTGGAGTTGGGGGGCGGGAAGATATTTATACGAGCAGTACTTC CAWSWGAGRYLYEQYF
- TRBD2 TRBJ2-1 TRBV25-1 TGTGCCAGCAGTCGTTTCGCGGGAGTAGGTAATGAGCAGTTCTTC CASSRFAGVGNEQFF
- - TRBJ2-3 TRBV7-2 TGTGCCAGCAGCTTACGCTCGGATACGCAGTATTTT CASSLRSDTQYF
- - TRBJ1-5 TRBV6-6 TGTGCCAGCAGTTTGTTGGGGGAGCCCCAGCATTTT CASSLLGEPQHF
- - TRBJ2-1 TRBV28 TGTGCCAGCAGAACGTCAGGGGCGGGGTACAATGAGCAGTTCTTC CASRTSGAGYNEQFF
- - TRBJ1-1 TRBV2 TGTGCCAGCAGTGATTTGGCGCGTTTCACTGAAGCTTTCTTT CASSDLARFTEAFF
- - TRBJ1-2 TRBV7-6 TGTGCCAGCAGCTTAGGGGCACACTCGTATGGCTACACCTTC CASSLGAHSYGYTF
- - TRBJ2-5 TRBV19 TGTGCCAGTAGTATAACTGGGGGCGGAGAGACCCAGTACTTC CASSITGGGETQYF
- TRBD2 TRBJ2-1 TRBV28 TGTGCCAGCAGCCCCGGGACTAGCGGGAGGGGGGACAATGAGCAGTTCTTC CASSPGTSGRGDNEQFF
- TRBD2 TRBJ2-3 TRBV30 TGTGCCTGGACCCCCGGAGGAGCGGGGGTGGCAGATACGCAGTATTTT CAWTPGGAGVADTQYF
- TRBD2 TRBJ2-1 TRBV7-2 TGTGCCAGTATTCCTGGACTAGCGGGGAACAATGAGCAGTTCTTC CASIPGLAGNNEQFF
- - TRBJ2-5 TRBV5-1 TGCGCCAGCAGAATGATACAGGGCGGTGGAGAGACCCAGTACTTC CASRMIQGGGETQYF
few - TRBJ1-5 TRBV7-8 TGTGCCAGCAGCTTGGGCAGGGTCGCTCAGCCCCAGCATTTT CASSLGRVAQPQHF
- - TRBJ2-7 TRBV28 TGTGCCAGCAGTCCAGACAGATATGGGACCTACGAGCAGTACTTC CASSPDRYGTYEQYF
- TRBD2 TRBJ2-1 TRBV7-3 TGTGCCAGCAGCTTAATTGCTAGCGGGAGGCCCTCGGGCAATGAGCAGTTCTTC CASSLIASGRPSGNEQFF
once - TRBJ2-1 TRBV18 TGTGCCAGCTCACCATCTGGGACGGACTACAATGAGCAGTTCTTC CASSPSGTDYNEQFF
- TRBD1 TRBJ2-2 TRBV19 TGTGCCACTCCCCGAGGACAGGGGGAAATCACCGGGGAGCTGTTTTTT CATPRGQGEITGELFF
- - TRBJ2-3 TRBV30 TGTGCCTGGAGTCCCGGTTACACAGATACGCAGTATTTT CAWSPGYTDTQYF
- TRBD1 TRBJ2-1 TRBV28 TGTGCCAGCAGTTTGGCAGGGGGCGCGTACAATGAGCAGTTCTTC CASSLAGGAYNEQFF
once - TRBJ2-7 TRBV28 TGTGCCAGCAGCACCCGACGACCAGCCTACGAGCAGTACTTC CASSTRRPAYEQYF
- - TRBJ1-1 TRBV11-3 TGTGCCAGCAGCTTAGCCAGGGCCTGGGGAGCTTTCTTT CASSLARAWGAFF
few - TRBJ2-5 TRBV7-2 TGTGCCAGCAGCCCCGGGGCGCAAGAAGAGACCCAGTACTTC CASSPGAQEETQYF
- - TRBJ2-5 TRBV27 TGTGCCAGCAGTTTAGGGCCTTACCAAGAGACCCAGTACTTC CASSLGPYQETQYF
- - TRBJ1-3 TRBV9 TGTGCCAGCAGCTCGGGGACCGTCGACTCTGGAAACACCATATATTTT CASSSGTVDSGNTIYF
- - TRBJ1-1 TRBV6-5 TGTGCCAGCAGTTACGGGGGTATGAAGAACACTGAAGCTTTCTTT CASSYGGMKNTEAFF
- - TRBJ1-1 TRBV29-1 TGCAGCGTTGAGGGGCTGCACACTGAAGCTTTCTTT CSVEGLHTEAFF
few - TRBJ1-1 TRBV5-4 TGTGCCAGCAGCCTAGGGTATTCGGGATGGACTGAAGCTTTCTTT CASSLGYSGWTEAFF
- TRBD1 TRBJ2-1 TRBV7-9 TGTGCCAGCAGCATGGGACAGGGTTGGTACAATGAGCAGTTCTTC CASSMGQGWYNEQFF
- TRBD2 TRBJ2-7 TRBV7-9 TGTGCCAGCAGCCCCCCAGGGAGGGCCCGCGTCGAGCAGTACTTC CASSPPGRARVEQYF
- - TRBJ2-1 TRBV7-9 TGTGCCAGCAGCCCCTCCGGGACCGGGGTTTCTGAGCAGTTCTTC CASSPSGTGVSEQFF
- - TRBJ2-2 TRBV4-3 TGCGCCAGCAGCCAAGGAGGGATGAGCACCGGGGAGCTGTTTTTT CASSQGGMSTGELFF
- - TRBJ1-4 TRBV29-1 TGCAGCGTTAGCCTAAGCCCGGAAAAACTGTTTTTT CSVSLSPEKLFF
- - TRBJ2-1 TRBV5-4 TGTGCCAGCAGCTTAGGGGGGGCTAGCCTATACAATGAGCAGTTCTTC CASSLGGASLYNEQFF
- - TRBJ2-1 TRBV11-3 TGTGCCAGCAGCTTATCGGGACGGATGTTTAGCTCCTACAATGAGCAGTTCTTC CASSLSGRMFSSYNEQFF
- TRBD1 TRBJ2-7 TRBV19 TGTGCCAGTAGTGGACGCGGACAGGGGTACCACGAGCAGTACTTC CASSGRGQGYHEQYF
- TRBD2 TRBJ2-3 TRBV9 TGTGCCAGCAGCCCCACTAGCGGACGCACAGATACGCAGTATTTT CASSPTSGRTDTQYF
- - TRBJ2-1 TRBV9 TGTGCCAGCAGCGTAGCGTCGCTGAACAATGAGCAGTTCTTC CASSVASLNNEQFF
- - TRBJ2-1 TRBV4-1 TGCGCCAGCAGCCAAGATGGGACCGTCCCACCCTACAATGAGCAGTTCTTC CASSQDGTVPPYNEQFF
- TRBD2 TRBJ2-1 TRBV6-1 TGTGCCAGCGGGCGGGAGGTCGACAATGAGCAGTTCTTC CASGREVDNEQFF
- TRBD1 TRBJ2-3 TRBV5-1 TGCGCCAGCAGCCCGGGACAGGGTGGTACAGATACGCAGTATTTT CASSPGQGGTDTQYF
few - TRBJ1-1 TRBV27 TGTGCCAGCAGTTCAGGGATGAACACTGAAGCTTTCTTT CASSSGMNTEAFF
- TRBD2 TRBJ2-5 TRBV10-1 TGCGCCAGCCGGACTAGCGGGCGGAGAGAAGAGACCCAGTACTTC CASRTSGRREETQYF
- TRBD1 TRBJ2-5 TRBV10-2 TGCGCCAGCAGTGACTGGACAGGGCAAGAGACCCAGTACTTC CASSDWTGQETQYF
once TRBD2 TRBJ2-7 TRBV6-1 TGTGCCAGCAGTGGGGGTGGACTAGCGTACTACGAGCAGTACTTC CASSGGGLAYYEQYF
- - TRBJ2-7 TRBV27 TGTGCCAGCAGTCAACTGATGCGGGACTCCTACGAGCAGTACTTC CASSQLMRDSYEQYF
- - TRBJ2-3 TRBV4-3 TGCGCCAGCAGCCGCGGACTGGGGGAAAGCACAGATACGCAGTATTTT CASSRGLGESTDTQYF
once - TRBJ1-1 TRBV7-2 TGTGCCAGCACCCTCACCGGTGGAGGGGGCACTGAAGCTTTCTTT CASTLTGGGGTEAFF
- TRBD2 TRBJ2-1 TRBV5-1 TGCGCCAGCAGCTTGGCCGTCGCGGGAGGGGGATACAATGAGCAGTTCTTC CASSLAVAGGGYNEQFF
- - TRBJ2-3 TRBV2 TGTGCCAGCGGGAGTCTGGCAGATACGCAGTATTTT CASGSLADTQYF
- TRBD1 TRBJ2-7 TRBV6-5 TGTGCCAGCAGTTACGACAGGGCGAGGGACTACGAGCAGTACTTC CASSYDRARDYEQYF
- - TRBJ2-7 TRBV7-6 TGTGCCAGCAGCTTAGCACAGACCTACGAGCAGTACTTC CASSLAQTYEQYF
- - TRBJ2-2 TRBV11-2 TGTGCCAGCAGCGTAACCGGGGAGCTGTTTTTT CASSVTGELFF
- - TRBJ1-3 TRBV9 TGTGCCAGCAGCGTAGGAAACACCATATATTTT CASSVGNTIYF
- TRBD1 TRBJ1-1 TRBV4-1 TGCGCCAGCAGCCAAGCCTCGGGAGGGGGCCCTGTCGGGTACACTGAAGCTTTCTTT CASSQASGGGPVGYTEAFF
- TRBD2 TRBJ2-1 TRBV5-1 TGCGCCAGCAGCTTGCGAGCGGGAGGCCTCTACAATGAGCAGTTCTTC CASSLRAGGLYNEQFF